Following are 22 T cell receptor beta chains from one sample sequenced in a study of blood T cell repertoires in COVID-19. Clones were sequenced by immunoSEQ multiplex PCR, and TCRdb holds only the in-frame ones, with some missing. The table lists 130,000 to 150,000 clones, 80% to 90% of them singletons. Sequencing input: peripheral blood. These receptors were taken from a woman in her sixties with active COVID-19.

The chain joins TRBV5-4 to TRBJ2-1; tentative D call: TRBD2 (6 bases). The CDR3 length is 15 residues. V lost 3 bases and J 1 base, leaving 11 bases between the germline ends. CDR1 and CDR2 from the germline V gene are SGHNT and YYREEE (reference sequence). Written as DNA, the CDR3 is TGTGCCAGCAGCTCCCCGGGAGCTTCCTACAATGAGCAGTTCTTC. It is translated as CASSSPGASYNEQFF. The variable domain in full, with the rest retrieved from reference TRBV5-4 and TRBJ2-1, is ETGVTQSPTHLIKTRGQQVTLRCSSQSGHNTVSWYQQALGQGPQFIFQYYREEENGRGNFPPRFSGLQFPNYSSELNVNALELDDSALYLCASSSPGASYNEQFFGPGTRLTVL.

This clone was seen a single time. This rearrangement joins TRBV4-2 to TRBJ2-4, with 12 bases identical to TRBD1. Looked up from germline, CDR1 is LGHNA and CDR2 is YNFKEQ. There are 19 residues in the CDR3. V gave up 4 bases and J gave up 0 bases; unmatched junction bases: 10. CDR3 nucleotide sequence: TGTGCCAGCAGCCTCGACGGGACAGGGGGCGGGCAAGCCAAAAACATTCAGTACTTC. Protein product: CASSLDGTGGGQAKNIQYF.

The rearrangement joins TRBV5-1 to TRBJ2-7; TRBD2 matches at 8 bases. The V segment lost 3 bases and the J segment 0 bases; nucleotides outside the gene matches: 8. The CDR3 length is 16 residues. Germline lookup yields CDR1 SGHRS and CDR2 YFSETQ. CDR3 loop: CASSSLAGASSYEQYF. The CDR3 nucleotides are TGCGCCAGCAGCTCCCTAGCGGGCGCGAGCTCCTACGAGCAGTACTTC.

The genes are TRBV29-1 and TRBJ2-2; D perhaps matches TRBD1 (5 bases). This CDR3 has 12 residues. The germline gives CDR1 SQVTM, CDR2 ANQGSEA. V was shortened by 7 bases and J by 5 bases, with 11 bases between the two germline ends. DNA for the CDR3: TGCAGCGGCCAGGGCCGAACCGGGGAGCTGTTTTTT. Residues: CSGQGRTGELFF.

The genes are TRBV6-6 and TRBJ2-5, with TRBD1 matching 9 bases. Germline CDR1 reads MNHNY; CDR2 reads SVGAGI (reference sequence). The junction had 8 bases not matched to a gene; V was cut back by 7 bases and J by 5 bases. The CDR3 has 14 amino acids. The CDR3 coding sequence is TGTGCCAGCAAGACAGGGGGGGGAGGGGAGACCCAGTACTTC. It specifies CASKTGGGGETQYF.

The chain is built from TRBV9 and TRBJ2-3, with D maybe TRBD2 (5 bases). V was trimmed by 4 bases and J by 8 bases, leaving 14 bases between them. Per germline, CDR1 SGDLS and CDR2 YYNGEE. The CDR3 contains 13 residues. Here the CDR3 reads CASSPLELGTQYF. The CDR3 nucleotides are TGTGCCAGCAGCCCCCTGGAACTAGGTACGCAGTATTTT.

The chain uses TRBV18 and TRBJ2-2; 7 nucleotides line up with TRBD2. CDR3 length: 19 amino acids. After removal of 1 base from V and 4 bases from J, the junction contained 15 bases not matched to a gene. Germline values: CDR1 KGHSH, CDR2 LQKENI. CDR3: CASSPRGYGGGSATGELFF. CDR3 sequence (DNA): TGTGCCAGCTCACCACGGGGGTATGGTGGCGGGAGTGCCACCGGGGAGCTGTTTTTT. The full variable domain, in which reference TRBV18 and TRBJ2-2 provide the parts outside the CDR3, is NAGVMQNPRHLVRRRGQEARLRCSPMKGHSHVYWYRQLPEEGLKFMVYLQKENIIDESGMPKERFSAEFPKEGPSILRIQQVVRGDSAAYFCASSPRGYGGGSATGELFFGEGSRLTVL.

This clone occurred once. CDR3 in DNA: TGTGCCAGCAGTTCGGCTAGCGGGATTCCAATAGCCTACAATGAGCAGTTCTTC. This sequence encodes CASSSASGIPIAYNEQFF. The chain recombines TRBV6-2 or TRBV6-3 with TRBJ2-1; 9 bases align to TRBD2. This CDR3 spans 18 amino acids. Germline assignment: CDR1 MNHEY and CDR2 SVGEGT. V was pared by 4 bases and J by 2 bases, with 12 bases of the junction left unmatched.

The V gene is TRBV3-1 (or the pseudogene TRBV3-2), the J gene TRBJ2-7; TRBD2 might be the D (5 bases). V dropped 0 bases and J dropped 5 bases, with 17 bases sitting between them. Germline assignment: CDR1 LGHDT and CDR2 YNNKEL (reference sequence). This CDR3 is 16 amino acids long. The CDR3: CASSQDRTPGPHEQYF. CDR3 nucleotides: TGTGCCAGCAGCCAAGATAGGACTCCCGGTCCCCACGAGCAGTACTTC.

This rearrangement joins TRBV28 to TRBJ1-2; D remains unclear. The CDR3 sequence is 14 residues long. Germline-derived CDR1 and CDR2 are MDHEN and SYDVKM. Trimming cost V 6 bases and J 4 bases, with 15 bases left between them. Written as DNA, the CDR3 is TGTGCCAGCAGACCAAGACTAAACCCCTATGGCTACACCTTC. It is translated as CASRPRLNPYGYTF.

This clone appeared once. V and J are TRBV30 and TRBJ1-1; D gene unclear. The germline V gene encodes CDR1 GTSNPN and CDR2 SVGIG (reference sequence). There are 12 residues in the CDR3. V lost 2 bases to trimming and J lost 7 bases, with 11 bases between them. The CDR3 DNA reads TGTGCCTGGAGTTCGAGTATTGGTGAAGCTTTCTTT. Translation gives CAWSSSIGEAFF.

This clone came up a few times. The chain carries TRBV6-2 or TRBV6-3 and TRBJ1-5; 7 bases align to TRBD1. CDR1 and CDR2 from the germline V gene are MNHEY and SVGEGT. The V segment lost 1 base and the J segment 10 bases; nucleotides outside the gene matches: 10. The CDR3 is 15 residues long. This CDR3 is CASSYYRQGPGPQHF. The CDR3 bases are TGTGCCAGCAGTTACTACCGACAGGGCCCAGGTCCCCAGCATTTT.

This chain links TRBV7-2 with TRBJ2-7; 9 bases line up with TRBD2. The V gene's germline CDR1 is SGHTA and CDR2 FQGNSA. V lost 4 bases and J lost 1; bases outside the gene matches: 5. This CDR3 comprises 15 residues. The CDR3 DNA is TGTGCCAGCAGCTCGCGAAGCGGGGGGTCCTACGAGCAGTACTTC. It encodes CASSSRSGGSYEQYF.

The DNA for the CDR3 is TGTGCCAGCAGCGCCTATTCGGCTAGCTCCTACGAGCAGTACTTC. This codes for CASSAYSASSYEQYF. The rearrangement joins TRBV6-5 to TRBJ2-7; D gene ambiguous. The CDR3 runs to 15 residues. CDR1 and CDR2 from the germline V gene are MNHEY and SVGAGI. V gave up 6 bases and J gave up 0 bases, with 15 bases separating them.

The chain carries TRBV28 and TRBJ2-7, with 7 bases matching TRBD2. CDR1 is MDHEN and CDR2 is SYDVKM in the germline V gene. The CDR3 is 13 residues long. Trimming took 7 bases from V and 6 from J; bases not matched to a gene: 9. CDR3 in DNA: TGTGCCAGCACCCGGGAGGCCGCTTTCGAGCAGTACTTC. Encoded protein: CASTREAAFEQYF.

The chain employs TRBV21-1 and TRBJ2-5; TRBD1, the D gene given by the table, was not confirmed from the DNA. TRBV21-1 is recorded as a pseudogene. This CDR3 is 18 amino acids long. In DNA form, the CDR3 reads TGTGCCAGCAGCAAAACAGGGGGCTGGCGCCTAGGGCCCAGGGCCCAGTACTTC. Translation: CASSKTGGWRLGPRAQYF.

The chain employs TRBV5-1 and TRBJ2-3; 8 nucleotides line up with TRBD2. The trim removed 0 bases at V and 0 bases at J, leaving 3 bases unmatched. CDR1 is SGHRS, CDR2 YFSETQ, per germline. The CDR3 spans 16 residues. The CDR3 coding sequence is TGCGCCAGCAGCTTGGGGTCTAGCGGGAGCACAGATACGCAGTATTTT. It is translated as CASSLGSSGSTDTQYF.

The chain couples TRBV27 to TRBJ2-7; TRBD1 aligns across 7 bases. V trimming: 1 base; J trimming: 6 bases; junction bases outside the gene matches: 9. The CDR3 is made up of 15 amino acids. Germline V lookup: CDR1 MNHEY, CDR2 SMNVEV (reference sequence). CDR3 in DNA: TGTGCCAGCAGTTTATACGTCCGACAGGGAAGCGAGCAGTACTTC. Encoded protein: CASSLYVRQGSEQYF.

The chain links TRBV19 to TRBJ2-1; no definite D call. The CDR3 extends over 13 amino acids. Germline V gene lookup returns CDR1 LNHDA and CDR2 SQIVND (reference sequence). V was clipped by 6 bases and J by 4 bases, with 10 bases between them. CDR3 DNA: TGTGCCAGTAGCCCTTTCGGGTACAATGAGCAGTTCTTC. It encodes CASSPFGYNEQFF.

The chain carries TRBV4-1 and TRBJ2-7, with D hard to call. The V gene's germline CDR1 is MGHRA and CDR2 YSYEKL. V lost 1 base to trimming and J lost 2 bases, with 12 bases between them. The CDR3 contains 15 residues. CDR3 nucleotides: TGCGCCAGCAGCCAAGGTCACAGTGCTACCTACGAGCAGTACTTC. It encodes CASSQGHSATYEQYF.

CDR3 in DNA: TGTGCCAGCAGACTAGCGGTTTCCTACGAGCAGTACTTC. It specifies CASRLAVSYEQYF. The chain joins TRBV6-6 to TRBJ2-7; 8 bases fit TRBD2. The CDR3 consists of 13 residues. J lost 1 base, V lost 6 bases, and 2 bases had no gene match. Germline lookup yields CDR1 MNHNY and CDR2 SVGAGI (reference sequence).

The chain recombines TRBV19 with TRBJ2-1, with 13 positions matching TRBD2. Per germline, CDR1 LNHDA and CDR2 SQIVND (reference sequence). The CDR3 is 16 residues long. V gave up 3 bases and J gave up 6 bases; unmatched junction bases: 5. CDR3 loop: CASSIWGLAGTNEQFF. In DNA form, the CDR3 reads TGTGCCAGTAGTATTTGGGGACTAGCGGGGACCAATGAGCAGTTCTTC.